The source of this T cell receptor beta chain is a study of blood T cell repertoires in COVID-19. Study-wide context: Nucleic acid was either cDNA or gDNA, and it came from T cells, B-cell-depleted T cells, or PBMCs.

TCRdb keeps only in-frame clones here, not all; method: immunoSEQ multiplex PCR. The data contain fewer than 350,000 clones, almost 90% of them singletons. This CDR3 comprises 14 residues. Deletions cut 4 bases from V and 6 bases from J, with 17 bases between. Germline CDR1 reads SGHRS; CDR2 reads YFSETQ. This clone appeared a single time. Sequencing used PBMCs or T cells enriched from blood (not recorded which). This chain uses TRBV5-1 with TRBJ2-7, with TRBD1 as a possible D gene (7 bases). The receptor was isolated from a young woman with acute COVID-19. CDR3 in amino acids: CASSQGDLGGEQYF. The CDR3 coding sequence is TGCGCCAGCAGCCAGGGGGATCTGGGGGGCGAGCAGTACTTC.